This is a list of T cell receptor beta chains from one sample in a study of T cell responses to AZD1222 COVID-19 vaccine. Assay: immunoSEQ multiplex PCR; the TCRdb copy retains only in-frame clones and omits some. Found here are about 150,000 clones, 94% of them singletons; the top ten hold over 1%. The sample was peripheral blood, taken on day 0 of AZD1222 vaccination. The receptors here all came from an adult in good health. CDR3s include the opening cysteine and the closing phenylalanine or tryptophan. Fields, in order: D gene, J gene, clone size, V gene, CDR3 length, CDR3 protein, CDR3 DNA. The D gene is left open where the match is weak. Clone size is given for some rows only: seen once, a few or many times, or a class if the clone is expanded.

TRBD2	TRBJ2-1	-	TRBV9	15	CASSPGLAQNNEQFF	TGTGCCAGCAGCCCGGGACTAGCGCAGAACAATGAGCAGTTCTTC
-	TRBJ1-5	once	TRBV15	13	CATSSMVNQPQHF	TGTGCCACCAGCAGTATGGTGAATCAGCCCCAGCATTTT
TRBD2	TRBJ2-2	once	TRBV16	15	CASSQGAGDTGELFF	TGTGCCAGCAGCCAAGGAGCGGGAGACACCGGGGAGCTGTTTTTT
-	TRBJ1-4	-	TRBV7-8	18	CASSLEAGIVLANEKLFF	TGTGCCAGCAGCTTAGAGGCAGGGATCGTACTGGCTAATGAAAAACTGTTTTTT
-	TRBJ1-1	-	TRBV2	15	CASRKTGPQNTEAFF	TGTGCCAGCAGGAAGACAGGACCCCAGAACACTGAAGCTTTCTTT
-	TRBJ1-2	-	TRBV4-1	15	CASSQELATEYGYTF	TGCGCCAGCAGCCAAGAACTTGCGACGGAATATGGCTACACCTTC
TRBD1	TRBJ1-6	-	TRBV6-6	16	CASSYGGPDRGSPLHF	TGTGCCAGCAGTTACGGCGGGCCGGACAGGGGTTCACCCCTCCACTTT
-	TRBJ1-2	-	TRBV15	14	CATSPQLGDYGYTF	TGTGCCACCAGCCCGCAGTTGGGGGACTATGGCTACACCTTC
-	TRBJ1-1	-	TRBV6-5	13	CASTLRRGDEAFF	TGTGCCAGCACTTTACGCCGGGGTGATGAAGCTTTCTTT
TRBD2	TRBJ2-2	-	TRBV5-3	17	CARSSRDCERGTGELFF	TGTGCCAGAAGCTCAAGGGACTGCGAGCGGGGCACCGGGGAGCTGTTTTTT
-	TRBJ2-3	-	TRBV25-1	13	CASSVSGADTQYF	TGTGCCAGCAGTGTGAGTGGGGCAGATACGCAGTATTTT
TRBD1	TRBJ1-6	-	TRBV27	14	CASSSGGIGSPLHF	TGTGCCAGCAGTTCAGGGGGTATTGGATCACCCCTCCACTTT
TRBD2	TRBJ2-3	-	TRBV2	14	CASTRRGGTDTQYF	TGTGCCAGCACTAGGCGGGGGGGGACAGATACGCAGTATTTT
-	TRBJ1-4	once	TRBV7-6	15	CASSVEGGSNEKLFF	TGTGCCAGCAGCGTCGAGGGTGGGTCTAATGAAAAACTGTTTTTT
TRBD1	TRBJ1-1	-	TRBV10-3	13	CAISGTGITEAFF	TGTGCCATCAGTGGGACAGGAATTACTGAAGCTTTCTTT
-	TRBJ1-2	-	TRBV10-3	14	CAIRLDQQGYGYTF	TGTGCCATCAGATTAGACCAACAGGGATATGGCTACACCTTC
-	TRBJ1-2	-	TRBV25-1	15	CASSEDLGTDYGYTF	TGTGCCAGCAGTGAAGATCTCGGGACGGACTATGGCTACACCTTC
-	TRBJ1-1	-	TRBV30	14	CAWRLWSGNTEAFF	TGTGCCTGGAGACTGTGGTCGGGTAACACTGAAGCTTTCTTT
-	TRBJ1-4	once	TRBV28	12	CASSLLNGGLFF	TGTGCCAGCAGTTTATTAAATGGTGGACTGTTTTTT
-	TRBJ1-2	-	TRBV7-2	13	CASSLGQEWSYTF	TGTGCCAGCAGCTTAGGGCAGGAATGGAGCTACACCTTC
-	TRBJ1-3	-	TRBV5-6	14	CASSLARAGNTIYF	TGTGCCAGCAGCTTGGCCAGGGCTGGAAACACCATATATTTT
-	TRBJ1-1	-	TRBV12-5	12	CASGLVGGRAFF	TGTGCTAGTGGTTTGGTAGGGGGGAGAGCTTTCTTT
TRBD2	TRBJ2-1	-	TRBV5-1	14	CASRWLAGINEQFF	TGCGCCAGCAGATGGCTAGCGGGAATCAATGAGCAGTTCTTC
-	TRBJ2-3	-	TRBV27	13	CASSHQSTDTQYF	TGTGCCAGCTCCCATCAGAGCACAGATACGCAGTATTTT
-	TRBJ2-2	-	TRBV12-3/TRBV12-4	12	CASTQDTGELFF	TGTGCCAGCACCCAGGACACCGGGGAGCTGTTTTTT
-	TRBJ2-2	few	TRBV10-2	13	CASGPTNTGELFF	TGCGCCAGCGGACCAACGAACACCGGGGAGCTGTTTTTT
-	TRBJ2-2	-	TRBV7-2	13	CASRPGETGELFF	TGTGCCAGTAGGCCAGGGGAAACCGGGGAGCTGTTTTTT
TRBD1	TRBJ1-5	-	TRBV4-1	16	CASSQETGLSNQPQHF	TGCGCCAGCAGCCAAGAGACAGGGCTAAGCAATCAGCCCCAGCATTTT
-	TRBJ2-3	-	TRBV27	13	CASSLGPLDTQYF	TGTGCCAGCAGTTTAGGGCCATTGGATACGCAGTATTTT
-	TRBJ1-5	-	TRBV4-1	15	CASSGDRTSNQPQHF	TGCGCCAGCAGCGGAGACAGGACTAGCAATCAGCCCCAGCATTTT
-	TRBJ1-5	-	TRBV28	16	CASSLTGRGRVRPQHF	TGTGCCAGCAGTTTAACGGGTAGGGGTCGGGTACGGCCCCAGCATTTT
-	TRBJ1-3	-	TRBV6-6	15	CASSLDGSSGNTIYF	TGTGCCAGCAGTCTGGACGGGAGCTCTGGAAACACCATATATTTT
-	TRBJ1-6	-	TRBV28	15	CASRPSQGYNSPLHF	TGTGCCAGCAGACCCTCTCAGGGGTATAATTCACCCCTCCACTTT
TRBD1	TRBJ1-1	-	TRBV6-2/TRBV6-3	15	CASSYTGEGNTEAFF	TGTGCCAGCAGTTACACAGGGGAGGGGAACACTGAAGCTTTCTTT
TRBD1	TRBJ1-4	-	TRBV7-9	17	CASSLDRQGASNEKLFF	TGTGCCAGCAGCTTAGACCGGCAGGGGGCTTCTAATGAAAAACTGTTTTTT
TRBD2	TRBJ2-1	-	TRBV15	17	CATSRDYLAGAWAEQFF	TGTGCCACCAGCAGAGATTACCTAGCGGGAGCTTGGGCTGAGCAGTTCTTC
-	TRBJ1-5	-	TRBV19	15	CASSMGSYSNQPQHF	TGTGCCAGTAGTATGGGCAGCTATAGCAATCAGCCCCAGCATTTT
-	TRBJ1-1	few	TRBV5-6	14	CASSLLQMNTEAFF	TGTGCCAGCAGCTTGCTACAGATGAACACTGAAGCTTTCTTT
TRBD1	TRBJ1-6	-	TRBV7-3	15	CASSLYRGYNSPLHF	TGTGCCAGCAGCTTGTACAGGGGTTATAATTCACCCCTCCACTTT
TRBD1	TRBJ1-5	-	TRBV3-1/TRBV3-2	13	CASSQPGQEAQHF	TGTGCCAGCAGCCAACCAGGACAGGAGGCCCAGCATTTT